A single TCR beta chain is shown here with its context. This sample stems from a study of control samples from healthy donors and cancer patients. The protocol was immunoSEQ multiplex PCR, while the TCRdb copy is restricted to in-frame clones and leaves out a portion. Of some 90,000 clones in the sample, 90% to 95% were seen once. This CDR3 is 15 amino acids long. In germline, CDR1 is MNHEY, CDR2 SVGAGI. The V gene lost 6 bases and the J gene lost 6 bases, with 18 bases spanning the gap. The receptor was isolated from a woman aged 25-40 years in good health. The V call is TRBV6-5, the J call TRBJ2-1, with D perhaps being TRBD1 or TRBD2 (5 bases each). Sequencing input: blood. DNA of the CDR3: TGTGCCAGCAGCCCAGGATTAGGGACCGGCAATGAGCAGTTCTTC. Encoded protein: CASSPGLGTGNEQFF.